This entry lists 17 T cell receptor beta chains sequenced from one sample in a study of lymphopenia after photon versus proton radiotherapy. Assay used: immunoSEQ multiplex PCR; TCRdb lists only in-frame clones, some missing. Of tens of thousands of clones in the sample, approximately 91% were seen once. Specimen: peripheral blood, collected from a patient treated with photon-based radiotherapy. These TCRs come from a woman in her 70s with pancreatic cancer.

CDR3 coding DNA: TGTGCCAGCAGTTTTACTAGCGGAAGCTCCTACGAGCAGTACTTC. It encodes CASSFTSGSSYEQYF. The chain links TRBV5-6 to TRBJ2-7; TRBD2 matches 8 bases. This CDR3 region has 15 residues. The germline gives CDR1 SGHDT, CDR2 YYEEEE. V dropped 5 bases and J dropped 0; count of bases not matched to a gene: 7.

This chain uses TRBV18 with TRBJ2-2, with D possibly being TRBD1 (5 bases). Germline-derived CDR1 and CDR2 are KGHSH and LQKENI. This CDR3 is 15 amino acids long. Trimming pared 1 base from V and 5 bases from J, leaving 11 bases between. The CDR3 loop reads CASSPRSSGTGELFF. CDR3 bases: TGTGCCAGCTCACCACGATCATCAGGGACCGGGGAGCTGTTTTTT.

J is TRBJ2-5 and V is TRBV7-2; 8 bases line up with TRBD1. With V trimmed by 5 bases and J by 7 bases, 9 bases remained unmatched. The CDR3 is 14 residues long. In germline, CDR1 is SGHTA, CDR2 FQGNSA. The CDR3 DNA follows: TGTGCCAGCAGCAGAGACAGGGGCGATGGGACCCAGTACTTC. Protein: CASSRDRGDGTQYF.

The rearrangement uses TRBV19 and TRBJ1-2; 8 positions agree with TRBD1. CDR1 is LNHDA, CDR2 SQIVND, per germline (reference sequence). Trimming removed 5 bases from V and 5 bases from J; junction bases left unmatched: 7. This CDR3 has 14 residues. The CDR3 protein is CASSVSHRGYGYTF. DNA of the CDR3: TGTGCCAGTAGTGTCTCTCACAGGGGGTATGGCTACACCTTC.

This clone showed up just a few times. The CDR3 loop reads CASSLPWDISTDTQYF. CDR3 nucleotides: TGTGCCAGCAGTCTCCCCTGGGATATTAGCACAGATACGCAGTATTTT. V is TRBV27 and J is TRBJ2-3; D unresolved. Germline V gene data show CDR1 as MNHEY and CDR2 as SMNVEV (reference sequence). The CDR3 covers 16 residues. V shed 5 bases and J shed 0 bases, with 15 bases lying between them.

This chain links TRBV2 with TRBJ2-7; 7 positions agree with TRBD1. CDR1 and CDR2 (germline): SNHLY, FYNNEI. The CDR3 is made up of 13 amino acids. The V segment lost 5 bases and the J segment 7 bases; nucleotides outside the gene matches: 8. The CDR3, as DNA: TGTGCCAGCAGTCCAGACAGGGTTGGGGAGCAGTACTTC. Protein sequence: CASSPDRVGEQYF.

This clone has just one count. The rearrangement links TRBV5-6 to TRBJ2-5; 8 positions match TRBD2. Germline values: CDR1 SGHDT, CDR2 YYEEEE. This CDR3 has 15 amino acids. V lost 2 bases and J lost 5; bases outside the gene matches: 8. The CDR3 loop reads CASSFQRERLETQYF. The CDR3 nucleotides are TGTGCCAGCAGCTTCCAGCGGGAGAGGTTGGAGACCCAGTACTTC. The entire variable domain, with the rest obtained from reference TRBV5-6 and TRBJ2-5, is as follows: DAGVTQSPTHLIKTRGQQVTLRCSPKSGHDTVSWYQQALGQGPQFIFQYYEEEERQRGNFPDRFSGHQFPNYSSELNVNALLLGDSALYLCASSFQRERLETQYFGPGTRLLVL.

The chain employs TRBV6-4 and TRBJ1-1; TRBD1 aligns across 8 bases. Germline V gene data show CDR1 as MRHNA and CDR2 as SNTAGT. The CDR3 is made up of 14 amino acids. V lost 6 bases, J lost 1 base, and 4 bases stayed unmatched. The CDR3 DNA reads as TGTGCCAGCAGGGGGGGGACAGGGAACACTGAAGCTTTCTTT. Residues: CASRGGTGNTEAFF.

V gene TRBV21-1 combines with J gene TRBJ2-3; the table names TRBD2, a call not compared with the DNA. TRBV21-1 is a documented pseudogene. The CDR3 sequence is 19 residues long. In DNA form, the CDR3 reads TGTGCCAGCAGCAAATTCGGGGGTTACCTACTCCTTCGCACAGATACGCAGTATTTT. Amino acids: CASSKFGGYLLLRTDTQYF.

CDR3 residues: CASSMNRDRDRDEQFF. The CDR3 DNA reads as TGTGCCAGCAGCATGAACCGGGACAGGGATCGAGATGAGCAGTTCTTC. The chain carries TRBV7-8 and TRBJ2-1; 9 bases align to TRBD1. CDR3 size: 16 residues. Trimming cost V 5 bases and J 8 bases; bases outside gene matches: 13. Looked up from germline, CDR1 is SGHVS and CDR2 is FQNEAQ.

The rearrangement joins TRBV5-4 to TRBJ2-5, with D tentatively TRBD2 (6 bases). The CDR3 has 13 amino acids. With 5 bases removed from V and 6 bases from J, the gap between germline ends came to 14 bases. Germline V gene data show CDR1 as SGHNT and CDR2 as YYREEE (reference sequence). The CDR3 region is CASRSHAGQTQYF. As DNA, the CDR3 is TGTGCCAGCAGGTCCCATGCGGGGCAGACCCAGTACTTC. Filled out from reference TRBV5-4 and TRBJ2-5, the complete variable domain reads ETGVTQSPTHLIKTRGQQVTLRCSSQSGHNTVSWYQQALGQGPQFIFQYYREEENGRGNFPPRFSGLQFPNYSSELNVNALELDDSALYLCASRSHAGQTQYFGPGTRLLVL.

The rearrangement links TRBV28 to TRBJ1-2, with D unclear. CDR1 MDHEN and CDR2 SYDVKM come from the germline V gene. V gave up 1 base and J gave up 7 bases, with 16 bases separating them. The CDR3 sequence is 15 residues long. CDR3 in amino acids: CASSLSTGGLSGYTF. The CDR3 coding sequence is TGTGCCAGCAGTTTATCCACTGGCGGGCTCAGTGGCTACACCTTC.

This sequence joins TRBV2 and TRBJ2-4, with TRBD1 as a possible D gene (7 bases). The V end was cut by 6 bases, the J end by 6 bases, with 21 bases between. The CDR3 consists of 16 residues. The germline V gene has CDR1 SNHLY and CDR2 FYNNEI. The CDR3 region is CASSPRGAGGRNIQYF. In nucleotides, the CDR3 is TGTGCCAGCAGCCCAAGGGGGGCAGGGGGAAGAAACATTCAGTACTTC.

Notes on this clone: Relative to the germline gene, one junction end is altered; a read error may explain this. CDR3 in amino acids: CASSLGDVSHEQYF. DNA for the CDR3: TGTGCCAGCAGCTTAGGGGACGTCTCCCACGAGCAGTACTTC. The chain has TRBV7-2 and TRBJ2-7; D is possibly TRBD1 or TRBD2 (5 bases each). This CDR3 has 14 amino acids. Germline V lookup: CDR1 SGHTA, CDR2 FQGNSA. The full variable domain, rest sourced from reference TRBV7-2 and TRBJ2-7, is GAGVSQSPSNKVTEKGKDVELRCDPISGHTALYWYRQSLGQGLEFLIYFQGNSAPDKSGLPSDRFSAERTGGSVSTLTIQRTQQEDSAVYLCASSLGDVSHEQYFGPGTRLTVT.

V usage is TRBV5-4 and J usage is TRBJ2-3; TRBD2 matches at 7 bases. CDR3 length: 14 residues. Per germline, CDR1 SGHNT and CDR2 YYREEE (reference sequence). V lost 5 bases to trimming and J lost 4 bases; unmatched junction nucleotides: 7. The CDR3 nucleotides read TGTGCCAGCAGGACTGGACTAGACGCAGATACGCAGTATTTT. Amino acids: CASRTGLDADTQYF.

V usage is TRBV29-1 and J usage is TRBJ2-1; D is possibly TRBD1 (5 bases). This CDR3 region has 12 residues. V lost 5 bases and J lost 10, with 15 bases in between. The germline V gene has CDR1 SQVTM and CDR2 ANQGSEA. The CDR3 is CSVRQGPEEQFF. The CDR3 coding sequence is TGCAGCGTTCGTCAGGGTCCCGAAGAGCAGTTCTTC.

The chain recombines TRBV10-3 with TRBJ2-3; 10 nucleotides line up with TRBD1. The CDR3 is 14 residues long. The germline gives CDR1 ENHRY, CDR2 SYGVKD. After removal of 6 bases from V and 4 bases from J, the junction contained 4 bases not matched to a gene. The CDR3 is CAIRAGTGADTQYF. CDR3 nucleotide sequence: TGTGCCATCAGAGCCGGGACAGGGGCAGATACGCAGTATTTT.